This is a list of T cell receptor beta chains from one sample in a study of response to subunit inactivated influenza vaccine. TCRdb called the RT-PCR reads again in MiXCR, with one record for every CDR3 protein. The profile shows around 580,000 distinct CDR3 sequences, 10% to 15% of them singletons. The specimen comprised PBMCs from blood, sampled on the day of vaccination. These receptors came from a man aged 50-60 years who received an inactivated influenza vaccine. Each CDR3 is given with its conserved first and last residue. Fields, in order: J gene, D gene, V gene, clone size, CDR3 DNA, CDR3 protein. D genes are given only for firm matches. Rows may omit the clone size; those that give it use once, few, many or a size class.

>TRBJ2-1|-|TRBV4-2|-
TGTGCCAGCAGCCGTCTAGGGAGTGGCAATGAGCAGTTCTTC
CASSRLGSGNEQFF
>TRBJ2-2|TRBD2|TRBV6-1|-
TGTGCCAGCCTTGACATAGCGGGGGGGCCCGGGGAGCTGTTTTTT
CASLDIAGGPGELFF
>TRBJ1-4|TRBD1|TRBV7-9|-
TGTGCCAGCAGCTTGACAGGGACCACCAGTGAAAAACTGTTTTTT
CASSLTGTTSEKLFF
>TRBJ2-7|TRBD1|TRBV6-1|-
TGTGCCAGCAGCTCGGGACAGGGATCGACGCAGTACTTC
CASSSGQGSTQYF
>TRBJ2-1|TRBD1|TRBV7-3|many
TGTGCCAGCAGCTTAACCTTGGGACAGGGGGGTGATGAGCAGTTCTTC
CASSLTLGQGGDEQFF
>TRBJ1-5|-|TRBV6-1|many
TGTGCCAGCAGTCCGGAACAGGGACCCAATCAGCCCCAGCATTTT
CASSPEQGPNQPQHF
>TRBJ2-7|TRBD2|TRBV29-1|-
TGCAGCGTGCTTACTAGCGGGAGACCAAACGAGCAGTACTTC
CSVLTSGRPNEQYF
>TRBJ1-1|-|TRBV7-2|few
TGTGCCAGCAGCTTATGGGCAGCTAGACGTGAAGCTTTCTTT
CASSLWAARREAFF
>TRBJ1-5|TRBD1|TRBV7-9|few
TGTGCCAGCAGCCAACAGGGGGGTCAGCCCCAGCATTTT
CASSQQGGQPQHF
>TRBJ2-3|-|TRBV7-2|few
TGTGCCAGCAGCCCCCGATCCGGTTGGTACACAGATACGCAGTATTTT
CASSPRSGWYTDTQYF
>TRBJ1-6|TRBD1|TRBV6-1|few
TGTGCCAGCAGACTTGGGACAGGCCCGAATTCACCCCTCCACTTT
CASRLGTGPNSPLHF
>TRBJ2-5|TRBD2|TRBV12-3/TRBV12-4|many
TGTGCCTGCAGACTAGCGGGGGGTTTGGGGACCCAGTACTTC
CACRLAGGLGTQYF
>TRBJ1-5|-|TRBV20-1|-
TGCAGTGCTTCATGGTCGAATCAGCCCCAGCATTTT
CSASWSNQPQHF
>TRBJ2-1|TRBD1|TRBV19|-
TGTGCCAGTAGTGACAGGGTAGGGGCCTACAATGAGCAGTTCTTC
CASSDRVGAYNEQFF
>TRBJ2-1|-|TRBV12-3/TRBV12-4|few
TGTGCCAGCAGTTTATGGGGGGGCAAGTACAATGAGCAGTTCTTC
CASSLWGGKYNEQFF
>TRBJ2-7|TRBD2|TRBV6-1|-
TGTGCCAGCACTCTCGGGGCGGGAGGAACCCACGAGCAGTACTTC
CASTLGAGGTHEQYF
>TRBJ2-1|TRBD2|TRBV7-2|few
TGTGCCAGCAGCTTAAACGGGAGGGCCGGGGATGAGCAGTTCTTC
CASSLNGRAGDEQFF
>TRBJ2-3|-|TRBV4-3|few
TGCGCCAGCAGCCAAGACAAGCGAGCCACAGATACGCAGTATTTT
CASSQDKRATDTQYF
>TRBJ1-6|TRBD1|TRBV30|many
TGTGCCTGGAATCGTCGACAGGGATCAAATTCACCCCTCCACTTT
CAWNRRQGSNSPLHF
>TRBJ2-7|TRBD2|TRBV11-2|few
TGTGCCAGCAGCTTGGGACTAGCGGGAGCCATAGGTCGAGACGAGCAGTACTTC
CASSLGLAGAIGRDEQYF
>TRBJ2-5|-|TRBV12-3/TRBV12-4|-
TGTGCCAGCAGTTTCGGCGGGGCCCTACAAGAGACCCAGTACTTC
CASSFGGALQETQYF
>TRBJ2-1|-|TRBV30|-
TGTGCCTGGAACTCAGGGAGGGGGGCCCATGAGCAGTTCTTC
CAWNSGRGAHEQFF
>TRBJ1-3|TRBD1|TRBV7-2|few
TGTGCCAGCAGCCGAAGACAGGGCTCTGGAAACACCATATATTTT
CASSRRQGSGNTIYF
>TRBJ2-1|-|TRBV7-2|-
TGTGCCAGCAGCGTGGCCCGTTACAATGAGCAGTTCTTC
CASSVARYNEQFF
>TRBJ1-1|-|TRBV6-5|few
TGTGCCAGCAGTTTATTCCAAATGGGAACTGAAGCTTTCTTT
CASSLFQMGTEAFF
>TRBJ2-5|TRBD1|TRBV7-8|-
TGTGCCAGCAGCTTAGGGACCGGGACAGGGGGTGGAGAGACCCAGTACTTC
CASSLGTGTGGGETQYF
>TRBJ2-5|TRBD2|TRBV7-2|many
TGTGCCAGCAGCTTATATCGGGGGGGCCTTGAGACCCAGTACTTC
CASSLYRGGLETQYF
>TRBJ2-7|TRBD2|TRBV28|many
TGTGCCAGCAGTACGGGACTAGCGGCCTCCTACGAGCAGTACTTC
CASSTGLAASYEQYF
>TRBJ2-7|-|TRBV6-5|-
TGTGCCAGCAGTTACGCGTGGGGGTCAGGCTCCTACGAGCAGTACTTC
CASSYAWGSGSYEQYF
>TRBJ2-3|TRBD2|TRBV7-9|few
TGTGCCAGCAGCAGGGGGACTAGTTCTGTAGATACGCAGTATTTT
CASSRGTSSVDTQYF
>TRBJ2-7|TRBD2|TRBV6-1|many
TGTGCCAGCTTATTCACTAGCGGGATCCACGAGCAGTACTTC
CASLFTSGIHEQYF
>TRBJ2-5|TRBD1|TRBV7-8|few
TGTGCCAGCATCGCCGGGACAGTCCCACAAGAGACCCAGTACTTC
CASIAGTVPQETQYF
>TRBJ2-5|-|TRBV3-1|few
TGTGCCAGCAGCCCCCGTTGGAAACAAGAGACCCAGTACTTC
CASSPRWKQETQYF
>TRBJ2-1|-|TRBV30|many
TGTGCCTGGTCGCAAGGGCTCTCCTACAATGAGCAGTTCTTC
CAWSQGLSYNEQFF
>TRBJ2-7|TRBD2|TRBV5-1|few
TGCGCCAGCAGCTTGGCACTAGCGGGATTCGTAGAGCAGTACTTC
CASSLALAGFVEQYF
>TRBJ2-2|TRBD2|TRBV7-3|-
TGTGCCAGCAGACCCGGGACTAGCGGTACCGGGGAGCTGTTTTTT
CASRPGTSGTGELFF
>TRBJ2-7|TRBD2|TRBV28|-
TGTGCCAGCAGTTTAAGCGGGGCAGCCTACGAGCAGTACTTC
CASSLSGAAYEQYF
>TRBJ2-7|-|TRBV11-2|many
TGTGCCAGCAGCCGTCTAGACCGACATAACGAGCAGTACTTC
CASSRLDRHNEQYF
>TRBJ2-1|TRBD2|TRBV19|few
TGTGCCAGTACCGAACTAGCGGGAGGCTACAATGAGCAGTTCTTC
CASTELAGGYNEQFF
>TRBJ1-6|TRBD1|TRBV7-2|few
TGTGCCAGCAGCTTATTCACCCCGGGACAGAGCAATTCACCCCTCCACTTT
CASSLFTPGQSNSPLHF
>TRBJ2-4|-|TRBV28|once
TGTGCCAGCAGTTTAGACTCCGGCCCCCCGGGGTACATTCAGTACTTC
CASSLDSGPPGYIQYF
>TRBJ2-7|-|TRBV4-3|few
TGCGCCAGCAGCCAAGAATTTTTAAGGGACGAGCAGTACTTC
CASSQEFLRDEQYF
>TRBJ2-7|-|TRBV28|few
TGTGCCAGCAGTTTATTTCACAGAAGCCACGAGCAGTACTTC
CASSLFHRSHEQYF
>TRBJ2-4|TRBD1|TRBV20-1|few
TGCAGTGCTAGATTCGGGACAGATGGCAAAAACATTCAGTACTTC
CSARFGTDGKNIQYF
>TRBJ2-7|-|TRBV7-2|few
TGTGCCAGCAGCTTAGTAGGGGGGGTGGAAAGCTCCTACGAGCAGTACTTC
CASSLVGGVESSYEQYF
>TRBJ2-1|TRBD2|TRBV2|-
TGTGCCAGCAGTAGCCTAGCGGGAGGGCGCTCCTACAATGAGCAGTTCTTC
CASSSLAGGRSYNEQFF
>TRBJ2-1|-|TRBV5-1|-
TGCGCCAGCAGCTTGGAGGGGGACCCGTACAATGAGCAGTTCTTC
CASSLEGDPYNEQFF
>TRBJ2-5|-|TRBV5-1|few
TGCGCCAGCAGCTTGGGTGGGTTCGGTCAAGAGACCCAGTACTTC
CASSLGGFGQETQYF
>TRBJ1-5|-|TRBV7-2|few
TGTGCCAGCAGCTCCGGACGCAATCAGCCCCAGCATTTT
CASSSGRNQPQHF
>TRBJ2-2|-|TRBV20-1|-
TGCTGTGCTAGAGATATGGCTCCAGTGGGGGCCGGGGAGCTGTTTTTT
CCARDMAPVGAGELFF
>TRBJ2-7|TRBD2|TRBV5-1|few
TGCGCCAGCAGCTTGGGGACTAGCGGGCTTCTCTCCTACGAGCAGTACTTC
CASSLGTSGLLSYEQYF
>TRBJ2-1|TRBD2|TRBV20-1|few
TGCAGTGTCCCGGGACTAGCGTACAATGAGCAGTTCTTC
CSVPGLAYNEQFF
>TRBJ2-1|-|TRBV6-2/TRBV6-3|-
TGTGCCAGCAGTAAACAGGGACTGAGAAATGAGCAGTTCTTC
CASSKQGLRNEQFF
>TRBJ1-1|-|TRBV5-1|-
TGCGCCAGCAGCTTGGACAGACCTAACACTGAAGCTTTCTTT
CASSLDRPNTEAFF
>TRBJ2-2|-|TRBV6-1|-
TGTGCCAGCAGTCATGTCACAGTTACCGGGGAGCTGTTTTTT
CASSHVTVTGELFF
>TRBJ2-7|-|TRBV5-6|-
TGTGCCAGCAGCTTTCGTCGGACACTCCGACCCTACGAGCAGTACTTC
CASSFRRTLRPYEQYF
>TRBJ2-3|-|TRBV23-1|-
TGCGCCAGCAGTCAATCGTCGGCAGAAAGCACAGATACGCAGTATTTT
CASSQSSAESTDTQYF